The next 7 T cell receptor beta chains were all read from a single sample in a study of shared clonotypes between healthy human individuals. Naive CD8 cells comprised CD45RO-negative, CCR7-positively selected cells, excluding terminally differentiated effector memory CD45RA+ cells. The table came from immunoSEQ multiplex PCR; TCRdb's copy has only in-frame clones and leaves some out. The sample lists about 2,200,000 clones; 90% to 95% were seen once. Sequencing input: naive CD8+ T cells from PBMCs. These receptor sequences come from a man between 18 and 29 years old in good health. Some clones in this sample may be carry-over from other donors' samples.

The chain uses TRBV7-9 and TRBJ1-1; the D gene is possibly TRBD1 (6 bases). Trimming left V 1 base short and J 4 bases short, with 22 bases between. The CDR3 has 18 residues. Germline lookup yields CDR1 SEHNR and CDR2 FQNEAQ (reference sequence). The CDR3 nucleotides are TGTGCCAGCAGCTTAGGGCTGGGGGGGCTGTACTTCGGCACTGAAGCTTTCTTT. Translating it yields CASSLGLGGLYFGTEAFF.

CDR3 coding DNA: TGTGCCAGCAGTTTATTGAGGCCACAGGGGGCCTACGAGCAGTACTTC. This codes for CASSLLRPQGAYEQYF. The rearrangement joins TRBV27 to TRBJ2-7, with 8 bases aligning to TRBD1. The length of the CDR3 is 16 residues. J gave up 2 bases and V 1 base, and 7 bases lay outside the gene matches. Germline V CDR1 and CDR2: MNHEY, SMNVEV (reference sequence).

This chain joins TRBV30 and TRBJ2-2; no reliable D call. The germline V and J ends were trimmed by 1 base and 2 bases, with 5 bases remaining between them. This CDR3 contains 13 residues. CDR1 and CDR2 (germline): GTSNPN, SVGIG (reference sequence). The CDR3 DNA reads TGTGCCTGGAGTGAGATTAACACCGGGGAGCTGTTTTTT. Its protein is CAWSEINTGELFF.

The chain joins TRBV28 to TRBJ1-2; a possible D gene is TRBD1 (5 bases). Germline V gives CDR1 MDHEN, CDR2 SYDVKM. Deletions cut 3 bases from V and 3 bases from J, with 11 bases between. This CDR3 is 14 amino acids long. The CDR3 region is CASSFWRDYYGYTF. CDR3 coding DNA: TGTGCCAGCAGTTTTTGGCGGGACTACTATGGCTACACCTTC.

The V gene is TRBV7-9, the J gene TRBJ2-5; no firm D call. The CDR3 sequence is 12 residues long. Germline loops: CDR1 SEHNR, CDR2 FQNEAQ (reference sequence). The V gene lost 4 bases and the J gene lost 9 bases, with 12 bases spanning the gap. This CDR3 reads CASSSDPAAQYF. CDR3 nucleotides: TGTGCCAGCAGCTCCGACCCCGCGGCCCAGTACTTC.

The chain joins TRBV6-4 to TRBJ2-5; D is unresolved. The CDR3 extends over 12 amino acids. The ends were cut back, 8 bases at V and 7 bases at J, with 14 bases in the middle. Germline V CDR1 and CDR2: MRHNA, SNTAGT. This chain's CDR3 is CASVLAAWTQYF. In DNA, the CDR3 is TGTGCCAGCGTCCTCGCAGCATGGACCCAGTACTTC.

The chain combines TRBV27 with TRBJ1-2; D is ambiguous. Germline CDR1 MNHEY, CDR2 SMNVEV (reference sequence). CDR3 size: 13 residues. Trimming shortened V by 0 bases and J by 7 bases, and 9 bases separated the two germline ends. CDR3 residues: CASSLSSTFGYTF. The CDR3 DNA sequence: TGTGCCAGCAGTTTATCGTCCACATTTGGCTACACCTTC.